Below, 4 T cell receptor beta chains from the same sample are listed, as sequenced in a study of T cell changes during pregnancy in multiple sclerosis. Sequencing was performed with immunoSEQ multiplex PCR; in TCRdb, only in-frame clones are kept and a portion is missing. The table shows tens of thousands of clones, with roughly 92% occurring only once. The specimen comprised peripheral blood, sampled in the second trimester of pregnancy. These receptors were obtained from a female donor with multiple sclerosis, enrolled in a pregnancy study.

The chain recombines TRBV28 with TRBJ1-2, with D perhaps TRBD1 (5 bases). V was pared by 7 bases and J by 6 bases, with 9 bases between. The CDR3 length is 11 residues. Germline values: CDR1 MDHEN, CDR2 SYDVKM. As DNA, the CDR3 is TGTGCCAGCACAGGGCCAAATGGCTACACCTTC. Residues: CASTGPNGYTF.

The chain recombines TRBV7-3 with TRBJ1-3; a possible D gene is TRBD1 (6 bases). CDR3 length equals 15 residues. V lost 5 bases and J 1 base, leaving 12 bases between the germline ends. Germline CDR1 and CDR2: SGHTA and FQGTGA. The CDR3 DNA reads TGTGCCAGCAGCGAACAGGGAGGGTCTGGAAACACCATATATTTT. Its protein product is CASSEQGGSGNTIYF.

Note on this clone: Other DNA sequences in the sample encode the same CDR3. V gene TRBV19 combines with J gene TRBJ2-3; D unclear. CDR1 and CDR2 (germline): LNHDA, SQIVND (reference sequence). Trimming removed 1 base at V and 1 base at J, with 3 bases between. This CDR3 is 13 amino acids long. Here the CDR3 DNA reads TGTGCCAGTAGTATAGGAGGCACAGATACGCAGTATTTT. Encoded protein: CASSIGGTDTQYF.

The rearrangement joins TRBV9 to TRBJ2-1; tentative D call: TRBD2 (5 bases). The CDR3 runs 14 residues. Per germline, CDR1 SGDLS and CDR2 YYNGEE. The V and J ends lost 0 bases and 3 bases respectively, with 7 bases between them. The CDR3 DNA is TGTGCCAGCAGCGTAGCGGGGAACTACAATGAGCAGTTCTTC. Translation: CASSVAGNYNEQFF.